Listed below are T cell receptor beta chains from one sample, sequenced in a study of a mutant IDH1 vaccine in newly diagnosed glioma. Only in-frame clones appear in the TCRdb table, and some are missing; sequencing was by immunoSEQ multiplex PCR. The table records under 150,000 clones, just under 80% of them present only once. Their recognized antigens are unknown. The sample was PBMCs, taken from a glioma patient whose treatment included an IDH1 peptide vaccine. These receptors all come from a man aged 40-49 years with glioma. Both conserved end residues are part of each CDR3. Fields, in order: clone size, V gene, CDR3 length, J gene, CDR3 protein. For some rows the clone size is stated as once, few or many, or as a class when expanded; others skip it.

clone_size: .; v_call: TRBV19; cdr3_length: 14; j_call: TRBJ1-1; cdr3_aa: CASSIGTENTEAFF
clone_size: .; v_call: TRBV7-2; cdr3_length: 14; j_call: TRBJ2-1; cdr3_aa: CASSSGVRNNEQFF
clone_size: .; v_call: TRBV7-8; cdr3_length: 13; j_call: TRBJ2-5; cdr3_aa: CASSPTGEETQYF
clone_size: few; v_call: TRBV6-1; cdr3_length: 14; j_call: TRBJ1-3; cdr3_aa: CASRDRLMGNTIYF
clone_size: few; v_call: TRBV7-2; cdr3_length: 15; j_call: TRBJ2-1; cdr3_aa: CASSLDLAPSNEQFF
clone_size: .; v_call: TRBV9; cdr3_length: 15; j_call: TRBJ2-3; cdr3_aa: CASSVGGYNTDTQYF
clone_size: .; v_call: TRBV20-1; cdr3_length: 11; j_call: TRBJ2-7; cdr3_aa: CSARFIYEQYF
clone_size: .; v_call: TRBV18; cdr3_length: 14; j_call: TRBJ1-1; cdr3_aa: CASSPSTGLTEAFF
clone_size: .; v_call: TRBV19; cdr3_length: 13; j_call: TRBJ2-7; cdr3_aa: CASSIGPGDEQYF
clone_size: .; v_call: TRBV4-2; cdr3_length: 15; j_call: TRBJ2-1; cdr3_aa: CASSHSGGGYNEQFF
clone_size: .; v_call: TRBV19; cdr3_length: 13; j_call: TRBJ1-2; cdr3_aa: CASSIGSYYGYTF
clone_size: .; v_call: TRBV6-5; cdr3_length: 14; j_call: TRBJ2-5; cdr3_aa: CASSFGGNQETQYF
clone_size: .; v_call: TRBV19; cdr3_length: 14; j_call: TRBJ2-2; cdr3_aa: CASRSMEDTGELFF
clone_size: .; v_call: TRBV21-1; cdr3_length: 17; j_call: TRBJ2-1; cdr3_aa: CASSKPRTSGSNNEQFF
clone_size: .; v_call: TRBV30; cdr3_length: 11; j_call: TRBJ2-7; cdr3_aa: CAWTDSYEQYF
clone_size: .; v_call: TRBV7-2; cdr3_length: 16; j_call: TRBJ2-2; cdr3_aa: CASSHAGGPDFWELFF
clone_size: few; v_call: TRBV7-8; cdr3_length: 11; j_call: TRBJ1-2; cdr3_aa: CASSLDYGYTF
clone_size: .; v_call: TRBV5-5; cdr3_length: 14; j_call: TRBJ1-1; cdr3_aa: CASSPTIGNTEAFF
clone_size: .; v_call: TRBV7-2; cdr3_length: 15; j_call: TRBJ2-7; cdr3_aa: CASSGGRTGGYEQYF
clone_size: .; v_call: TRBV4-3; cdr3_length: 14; j_call: TRBJ2-6; cdr3_aa: CASSQATGANVLTF
clone_size: .; v_call: TRBV5-6; cdr3_length: 16; j_call: TRBJ2-7; cdr3_aa: CASSAVAGGLSYEQYF
clone_size: .; v_call: TRBV11-2; cdr3_length: 13; j_call: TRBJ1-1; cdr3_aa: CASSPVGNTEAFF
clone_size: .; v_call: TRBV10-3; cdr3_length: 21; j_call: TRBJ2-5; cdr3_aa: CAISEFSVQGSALGMKETQYF
clone_size: .; v_call: TRBV7-9; cdr3_length: 12; j_call: TRBJ2-5; cdr3_aa: CASSLDGETQYF
clone_size: .; v_call: TRBV5-1; cdr3_length: 13; j_call: TRBJ1-3; cdr3_aa: CASSLEVGNTIYF
clone_size: .; v_call: TRBV6-5; cdr3_length: 12; j_call: TRBJ2-7; cdr3_aa: CASSYSRDRRYF
clone_size: .; v_call: TRBV5-6; cdr3_length: 17; j_call: TRBJ2-7; cdr3_aa: CASSPEGGTGSSYEQYF
clone_size: .; v_call: TRBV7-2; cdr3_length: 14; j_call: TRBJ1-4; cdr3_aa: CASSLGPRDEKLFF
clone_size: .; v_call: TRBV5-4; cdr3_length: 14; j_call: TRBJ2-3; cdr3_aa: CASSFPGSTDTQYF
clone_size: .; v_call: TRBV13; cdr3_length: 15; j_call: TRBJ2-5; cdr3_aa: CASSWGLAGMETQYF
clone_size: .; v_call: TRBV2; cdr3_length: 16; j_call: TRBJ2-7; cdr3_aa: CASSGGGRSAIYEQYF
clone_size: .; v_call: TRBV7-3; cdr3_length: 13; j_call: TRBJ1-2; cdr3_aa: CASSEGGNYGYTF
clone_size: .; v_call: TRBV5-1; cdr3_length: 15; j_call: TRBJ2-3; cdr3_aa: CASRTSGDLTDTQYF
clone_size: few; v_call: TRBV12-5; cdr3_length: 16; j_call: TRBJ1-5; cdr3_aa: CASGSGQGAGNQPQHF
clone_size: .; v_call: TRBV7-6; cdr3_length: 15; j_call: TRBJ1-4; cdr3_aa: CASSSQGGENEKLFF
clone_size: .; v_call: TRBV7-2; cdr3_length: 15; j_call: TRBJ1-3; cdr3_aa: CASSSDGYSGNTIYF
clone_size: few; v_call: TRBV9; cdr3_length: 16; j_call: TRBJ1-2; cdr3_aa: CASSLLESAPNYGYTF
clone_size: .; v_call: TRBV4-1; cdr3_length: 17; j_call: TRBJ2-6; cdr3_aa: CASSDLVGSSGANVLTF
clone_size: .; v_call: TRBV30; cdr3_length: 16; j_call: TRBJ1-4; cdr3_aa: CAWPRPVPATNEKLFF
clone_size: .; v_call: TRBV6-6; cdr3_length: 13; j_call: TRBJ2-1; cdr3_aa: CASSYRADSRQFF
clone_size: once; v_call: TRBV30; cdr3_length: 16; j_call: TRBJ2-5; cdr3_aa: CAWSVLGASGRETQYF
clone_size: many; v_call: TRBV5-5; cdr3_length: 15; j_call: TRBJ1-5; cdr3_aa: CASSLVDRGGQPQHF
clone_size: .; v_call: TRBV7-2; cdr3_length: 14; j_call: TRBJ2-7; cdr3_aa: CASSLVSSGTEQYF
clone_size: .; v_call: TRBV18; cdr3_length: 15; j_call: TRBJ2-1; cdr3_aa: CASSQSKVGDNEQFF